A single sample gave rise to the 32 T cell receptor beta chains below, sequenced in a study of T-cell reconstitution after alpha-beta-depleted transplantation in children. Unique molecular identifiers were incorporated when the TCRbeta library was constructed. In TCRdb, the PCR reads were re-called with MiXCR into one record per CDR3 protein. The sample contains about 490,000 distinct CDR3 sequences, 10% to 13% of which appear only once. The sample consisted of PBMCs, taken before TCRalphabeta/CD19-depleted stem cell transplant. The receptors were gathered from a child aged 2-15 years with inherited bone marrow failure, due to receive a stem cell transplant.

The rearrangement links TRBV20-1 to TRBJ2-7; D unresolved. The germline V and J ends were trimmed by 1 base and 2 bases, with 15 bases remaining between them. This CDR3 is 15 amino acids long. The germline CDR1 and CDR2 sequences are DFQATT and SNEGSKA (reference sequence). CDR3 sequence (DNA): TGCAGTGCTAGAGTCAGTTCCCAAGATCCCTACGAGCAGTACTTC. Encoded protein: CSARVSSQDPYEQYF.

In this sample, this clonotype turned up many times. The CDR3 DNA reads as TGCAGTGCTAGGGTAGCGGGAGGGCGGAACGAGCAGTACTTC. It codes for CSARVAGGRNEQYF. This chain joins TRBV20-1 and TRBJ2-7; the match to TRBD2 covers 11 bases. V dropped 3 bases and J dropped 5; count of bases not matched to a gene: 6. The CDR3 has 14 residues. Germline CDR1 and CDR2: DFQATT and SNEGSKA (reference sequence).

In regard to this clonotype: This may be a read error: a much more frequent sequence differs by one nucleotide. The gene calls are TRBV12-3 or TRBV12-4 and TRBJ2-1; TRBD2 matches 7 bases. This CDR3 contains 16 residues. The CDR3 reads CSSSLSGTSSYNEQFF. The CDR3 DNA sequence: TGTTCCAGCAGTTTAAGCGGGACCAGCTCCTACAATGAGCAGTTCTTC.

This clonotype appeared a few times. This chain links TRBV28 with TRBJ2-7; unclear D gene. The CDR3 is 15 amino acids. CDR1 is MDHEN, CDR2 SYDVKM, per germline. Trimming cost V 3 bases and J 2 bases, with 14 bases left between them. CDR3 loop: CASSLLSAVAYEQYF. CDR3 DNA sequence: TGTGCCAGCAGTTTGCTGAGCGCCGTAGCCTACGAGCAGTACTTC.

This clonotype occurred a few times. The CDR3 loop reads CASSPLDRVSTGELFF. The CDR3, as DNA: TGTGCCAGCAGCCCCCTCGACAGGGTGAGCACCGGGGAGCTGTTTTTT. This chain links TRBV27 with TRBJ2-2; the match to TRBD1 covers 7 bases. The CDR3 has 16 residues. V trimming: 6 bases; J trimming: 4 bases; junction bases outside the gene matches: 11. In germline, CDR1 is MNHEY, CDR2 SMNVEV (reference sequence).

V gene TRBV20-1 combines with J gene TRBJ2-5; possible D gene TRBD2, 7 bases. V lost 6 bases to trimming and J lost 3 bases, with 17 bases between them. Germline CDR1 reads DFQATT; CDR2 reads SNEGSKA (reference sequence). This CDR3 is built from 14 residues. In DNA, the CDR3 is TGCAGTGCAACGGGAGGTGGGGGCAAAGAGACCCAGTACTTC. This encodes CSATGGGGKETQYF.

Concerning this clonotype: This may arise from a read error, as a much more abundant clone is one base away. This chain uses TRBV27 with TRBJ1-1; D might be TRBD1 (6 bases). The CDR3 totals 13 residues. The germline V and J ends were trimmed by 2 bases and 12 bases, with 16 bases remaining between them. From germline, CDR1 is MNHEY and CDR2 SMNVEV (reference sequence). The CDR3 spells CASSLGGQSGTFF. In DNA, the CDR3 is TGTGCCAGCAGTTTAGGAGGACAGAGTGGAACTTTCTTT.

As regards this clonotype: One base away lies a much larger clone, so this may be a sequencing read error. The chain uses TRBV19 and TRBJ2-3, with 7 bases aligning to TRBD1. Germline assignment: CDR1 LNHDA and CDR2 SQIVND (reference sequence). Trimming cost V 11 bases and J 2 bases; bases outside gene matches: 10. The length of the CDR3 is 14 residues. DNA of the CDR3: TGTGCCTCCTCGAGGGGGCGAGACACAGATACGCAGTATTTT. Protein sequence: CASSRGRDTDTQYF.

This clonotype turned up a few times. This rearrangement joins TRBV7-2 to TRBJ2-1; D is ambiguous. There are 14 residues in the CDR3. V was trimmed by 1 base and J by 7 bases, leaving 11 bases between them. The V gene's germline CDR1 is SGHTA and CDR2 FQGNSA. The chain's CDR3 is CASSLVHRGNEQFF. The CDR3 region has the DNA TGTGCCAGCAGCTTAGTGCACCGAGGTAATGAGCAGTTCTTC.

The CDR3 reads CASQFGVLKTEAFF. The CDR3 DNA follows: TGTGCCAGCCAATTCGGGGTACTAAAGACTGAAGCTTTCTTT. The rearrangement uses TRBV16 and TRBJ1-1, with D unclear. The CDR3 totals 14 residues. The germline CDR1 and CDR2 sequences are KGHSY and FQNENV. Trimming pared 8 bases from V and 5 bases from J, leaving 18 bases between.

This clonotype was recorded many times. The rearrangement links TRBV29-1 to TRBJ1-4; TRBD1 is a possible D gene (5 bases). The CDR3 runs to 14 residues. Trimming removed 1 base at V and 8 bases at J, with 14 bases between. CDR1 is SQVTM and CDR2 is ANQGSEA in the germline V gene. The CDR3 reads CSVEASGFEEKLFF. CDR3 nucleotide sequence: TGCAGCGTTGAAGCGTCAGGGTTTGAGGAAAAACTGTTTTTT. Full variable domain (missing parts from reference TRBV29-1 and TRBJ1-4): SAVISQKPSRDICQRGTSLTIQCQVDSQVTMMFWYRQQPGQSLTLIATANQGSEATYESGFVIDKFPISRPNLTFSTLTVSNMSPEDSSIYLCSVEASGFEEKLFFGSGTQLSVL.

The chain has TRBV5-1 and TRBJ2-3; maybe TRBD2 (5 bases). The CDR3 totals 14 residues. Trimming cost V 0 bases and J 15 bases, with 20 bases left between them. Per the germline V gene, CDR1 is SGHRS and CDR2 is YFSETQ. The CDR3 loop reads CASSLGSPSGGIYF. In nucleotides, the CDR3 is TGCGCCAGCAGCTTGGGCAGCCCTAGTGGAGGTATATATTTT.

This clonotype was detected ten times or more. The rearrangement uses TRBV20-1 and TRBJ2-7; 8 nucleotides line up with TRBD1. Germline loops: CDR1 DFQATT, CDR2 SNEGSKA (reference sequence). The J segment lost 5 bases and the V segment lost 3 bases, leaving 9 bases of the junction unmatched. This CDR3 contains 14 residues. As DNA, the CDR3 is TGCAGTGCTAGTCGGCCGGACAGGGACCACGAGCAGTACTTC. Its translation: CSASRPDRDHEQYF.

This clonotype was detected many times. The chain employs TRBV7-9 and TRBJ2-4; D may be TRBD1 (5 bases). This CDR3 comprises 13 residues. CDR1 is SEHNR, CDR2 FQNEAQ, per germline (reference sequence). Trimming took 7 bases from V and 0 from J, leaving 7 bases between them. The CDR3 DNA reads TGTGCCAGCAACCAGGGAGCCAAAAACATTCAGTACTTC. Its translation: CASNQGAKNIQYF.

The table lists this clonotype with many counts. The chain has TRBV23-1 and TRBJ2-7; 10 bases are a match to TRBD1. TRBV23-1 is labeled an ORF, and its function is uncertain. This CDR3 has 17 amino acids. V lost 6 bases to trimming and J lost 3 bases; unmatched junction nucleotides: 14. CDR3 amino acids: CASRKGQGWPRGYEQYF. In DNA, the CDR3 is TGCGCCAGCAGGAAGGGACAGGGGTGGCCCCGTGGCTACGAGCAGTACTTC.

This clonotype occurred many times. This chain links TRBV5-1 with TRBJ1-1, with unresolved D. The CDR3 runs 15 residues. Looked up from germline, CDR1 is SGHRS and CDR2 is YFSETQ. V was clipped by 0 bases and J by 1 base, with 10 bases between them. The chain's CDR3 is CASSLGGLQNTEAFF. CDR3 DNA sequence: TGCGCCAGCAGCTTGGGAGGACTCCAGAACACTGAAGCTTTCTTT.

This clonotype came up many times. J is TRBJ2-3 and V is TRBV10-2; 11 bases line up with TRBD2. The V gene's germline CDR1 is WSHSY and CDR2 SAAADI. The J segment lost 4 bases and the V segment lost 6 bases, leaving 9 bases of the junction unmatched. The CDR3 sequence is 16 residues long. The CDR3 reads CASRDSGRDWADTQYF. In DNA, the CDR3 is TGCGCCAGCAGGGATAGCGGGAGGGATTGGGCAGATACGCAGTATTTT.

This clonotype was recorded many times. The chain couples TRBV12-3 or TRBV12-4 to TRBJ1-1; 10 nucleotides line up with TRBD1. CDR3 length: 13 amino acids. Trimming removed 8 bases from V and 11 bases from J; junction bases left unmatched: 11. CDR3 bases: TGTGCCAGCGTACCCAGACAGGGGGCAATGGCTTTCTTT. Protein sequence: CASVPRQGAMAFF.

This clonotype occurred a few times. V usage is TRBV12-3 or TRBV12-4 and J usage is TRBJ2-1, with TRBD2 matching 7 bases. The CDR3 runs to 18 residues. Unmatched junction bases numbered 17, after V lost 3 bases and J lost 6 bases. CDR3 bases: TGTGCCAGCAGTTTCCCCATGGGGCGGGAGAGCACTATCAATGAGCAGTTCTTC. It is translated as CASSFPMGRESTINEQFF.

This clonotype was counted at least ten times. The chain employs TRBV19 and TRBJ2-1; 7 nucleotides agree with TRBD2. The ends lost 0 bases at V and 6 bases at J; junction bases unmatched: 5. The CDR3 has 15 residues. Germline V gene data show CDR1 as LNHDA and CDR2 as SQIVND (reference sequence). In nucleotides, the CDR3 is TGTGCCAGTAGTATAGATCACGGCGGGAGCAATGAGCAGTTCTTC. It is translated as CASSIDHGGSNEQFF. Complete variable domain (other parts from reference TRBV19 and TRBJ2-1): DGGITQSPKYLFRKEGQNVTLSCEQNLNHDAMYWYRQDPGQGLRLIYYSQIVNDFQKGDIAEGYSVSREKKESFPLTVTSAQKNPTAFYLCASSIDHGGSNEQFFGPGTRLTVL.

This clonotype was recorded many times. The CDR3 DNA reads as TGCAGTGGGCAGATCAGGGAGACCCAGTACTTC. It translates to CSGQIRETQYF. J is TRBJ2-5 and V is TRBV20-1; no definite D call. Germline V CDR1 and CDR2: DFQATT, SNEGSKA (reference sequence). This CDR3 is built from 11 residues. The ends were cut back, 7 bases at V and 5 bases at J, with 11 bases in the middle.

The chain recombines TRBV6-5 with TRBJ2-3, with D unclear. Trimming left V 4 bases short and J 0 bases short, with 11 bases between. Looked up from germline, CDR1 is MNHEY and CDR2 is SVGAGI. The CDR3 covers 15 residues. The CDR3 DNA is TGTGCCAGCAGTTCCCAGTACCCTAGCACAGATACGCAGTATTTT. Translation: CASSSQYPSTDTQYF.

There are a few counts of this clonotype. This rearrangement joins TRBV7-2 to TRBJ1-2; D remains unclear. This CDR3 is 14 amino acids long. Trimming removed 1 base from V and 4 bases from J, with 10 bases in between. Germline CDR1 reads SGHTA; CDR2 reads FQGNSA. The CDR3 DNA reads TGTGCCAGCAGCTTAGAGCCCGGCACCTATGGCTACACCTTC. Its protein product is CASSLEPGTYGYTF.

This clonotype has ten or more counts. The chain is built from TRBV10-3 and TRBJ2-7; D remains ambiguous. This CDR3 region has 16 residues. Trimming shortened V by 0 bases and J by 7 bases, and 19 bases separated the two germline ends. Germline loops: CDR1 ENHRY, CDR2 SYGVKD. DNA for the CDR3: TGTGCCATCAGTGAGTCTGTATCAGCCACCCTAGGAGAGCAGTACTTC. Translating gives CAISESVSATLGEQYF.

The chain has TRBV7-6 and TRBJ2-1, with TRBD2 identical over 14 bases. The length of the CDR3 is 13 residues. Germline V lookup: CDR1 SGHVS, CDR2 FNYEAQ. The V gene end was trimmed by 4 bases and the J gene end by 13 bases; junction bases not matched to a gene: 3. The CDR3 reads CASSSGTSGSQFF. Written as DNA, the CDR3 is TGTGCCAGCAGCTCCGGGACTAGCGGGAGTCAGTTCTTC.

This clonotype was counted many times. The rearrangement uses TRBV4-2 and TRBJ2-3, with 10 bases fitting TRBD2. Germline V CDR1 and CDR2: LGHNA, YNFKEQ. This CDR3 region has 17 residues. Trimming cost V 0 bases and J 5 bases; bases outside gene matches: 8. CDR3 sequence reads: CASSQDEGLASRDTQYF. CDR3 DNA sequence: TGTGCCAGCAGCCAAGATGAGGGACTAGCGTCGCGAGATACGCAGTATTTT.

At least ten counts were recorded for this clonotype. The chain joins TRBV6-2 or TRBV6-3 to TRBJ1-1; perhaps TRBD1 as D (6 bases). The CDR3 spans 15 residues. CDR1 and CDR2 from the germline V gene are MNHEY and SVGEGT. V was shortened by 6 bases and J by 5 bases, with 19 bases between the two germline ends. CDR3 bases: TGTGCCAGCAGGGACAGCCTAATGTTGGGAACTGAAGCTTTCTTT. It encodes CASRDSLMLGTEAFF.

This chain joins TRBV13 and TRBJ2-7, with TRBD2 matching 11 bases. Germline V gives CDR1 PRHDT, CDR2 FYEKMQ (reference sequence). The CDR3 is 16 amino acids. J was trimmed by 3 bases and V by 0 bases; bases with no gene match: 4. The CDR3 region has the DNA TGTGCCAGCAGCTTAGGCACTAGCGGGAGAGTCTACGAGCAGTACTTC. It codes for CASSLGTSGRVYEQYF. The variable domain in full, with the rest retrieved from reference TRBV13 and TRBJ2-7, is AAGVIQSPRHLIKEKRETATLKCYPIPRHDTVYWYQQGPGQDPQFLISFYEKMQSDKGSIPDRFSAQQFSDYHSELNMSSLELGDSALYFCASSLGTSGRVYEQYFGPGTRLTVT.

This clonotype was counted many times. This chain links TRBV18 with TRBJ2-6, with 7 bases that match TRBD1. CDR1 and CDR2 from the germline V gene are KGHSH and LQKENI. With V trimmed by 4 bases and J by 0 bases, 12 bases remained unmatched. The CDR3 loop spans 19 amino acids. DNA for the CDR3: TGTGCCAGCTCACGTTCGCTAACGGGACAGCCCTCTGGGGCCAACGTCCTGACTTTC. Translation: CASSRSLTGQPSGANVLTF.

This clonotype was counted at least ten times. J is TRBJ2-7 and V is TRBV9, with TRBD1 matching 9 bases. CDR1 SGDLS and CDR2 YYNGEE come from the germline V gene. V dropped 3 bases and J dropped 7; count of bases not matched to a gene: 11. The CDR3 is made up of 15 amino acids. DNA of the CDR3: TGTGCCAGCAGCGCGGACAGGGGAAGGTACCGGGAGCAGTACTTC. Translating gives CASSADRGRYREQYF.

This clonotype was counted ten times or more. The chain couples TRBV19 to TRBJ2-1; D is undetermined. The V end was cut by 3 bases, the J end by 0 bases, with 9 bases between. This CDR3 has 15 residues. Germline lookup yields CDR1 LNHDA and CDR2 SQIVND (reference sequence). Here the CDR3 reads CASSILAVSYNEQFF. The CDR3 DNA follows: TGTGCCAGTAGTATTCTTGCGGTCTCCTACAATGAGCAGTTCTTC.

This clonotype was picked up many times. The gene calls are TRBV29-1 and TRBJ2-5; weak D call: TRBD2 (6 bases). Between the trimmed V and J ends, which lost 4 bases and 2 bases, there was a span of 14 bases. CDR1 is SQVTM and CDR2 is ANQGSEA in the germline V gene. This CDR3 has 14 amino acids. The CDR3: CSVALAPSQETQYF. The CDR3 DNA reads TGCAGCGTTGCCCTAGCGCCCAGTCAAGAGACCCAGTACTTC.